A selection of T cell receptor beta chains follows, all from one sample in a study of cytomegalovirus exposure and HLA in healthy donors. This table comes from immunoSEQ multiplex PCR, and its TCRdb copy is limited to in-frame clones, with some not included. Of about 160,000 clones in the sample, around four fifths were seen once. Sequencing was done on a sample of PBMCs. The receptors come from a woman aged 45-65 years in good health and CMV-seronegative. Each CDR3 is given without its conserved first and last residue.

TRBV29-1,SVETHVGANEQF
TRBV28,ASSPVGQPSYNEQF
TRBV7-2,ASSTLTGGGEQY
TRBV30,AWSWTVRNEQF
TRBV5-1,ASSLGAGSSYNEQF
TRBV27,ASSLSPFRGHRTEAF
TRBV5-1,ASGGLAGDTDTQY
TRBV4-3,ASSQDIRRVGNEQF
TRBV19,ASSTIRQGNRAF
TRBV27,ASSLGTSGYNEQF
TRBV28,ASKRSSLMRKLGNYRFDGYT
TRBV12-5,ASGDRALYERY
TRBV6-5,ASSSDRDTQY
TRBV27,ASSYSPSTGELF
TRBV18,ASSNGTGPYEQY
TRBV5-4,ASSYLPLGYT
TRBV6-5,ASSYSSRDGYT
TRBV5-4,ASSPPQREGGEQY
TRBV11-3,ASSIRDSYTGELF
TRBV7-2,ASSQPGSSYNEQF
TRBV2,ASCLSWAATYEQY
TRBV28,ASSPGRGKTNTEAF
TRBV7-2,ASSSSSGYNEQF
TRBV18,ASSPPEADPSTDTQY
TRBV7-2,ASSIQGYEQY
TRBV5-1,ASSSPSGGETQY
TRBV6-5,ASSSGGKRDYGYT
TRBV11-2,ASSSLRDANYEQY
TRBV28,ASKTWEGWAGYT
TRBV28,ASSFPQGRAEAF
TRBV7-9,ASSSLPGGDGSYGYT
TRBV28,ASNEALLRTDTQY
TRBV7-9,ASSLDMGGFYEQY
TRBV5-1,ASSLVASGGASFNEQF
TRBV5-1,ASSLVGAEQY
TRBV7-9,ASSRLVSGELF
TRBV4-3,ASSLEQTYEQY
TRBV2,ASSGEGLSSDTQY
TRBV28,ASSFGSGVYEQY
TRBV19,ASRQGLYNEQF
TRBV29-1,SVERRGAQGYGYT
TRBV11-2,ASSSGLSAYEQY
TRBV7-3,ASSFTGVNEQF